Shown below are 13 T cell receptor beta chains from a single sample sequenced in a study of Graves' ophthalmopathy and Graves' hyperthyroidism. Amplified TCR beta CDR3 regions were obtained using RNA transcripts as template. HTBI primers served in a first-round RT-PCR, which a second-round multiplex PCR followed. TCRdb reprocessed the multiplex PCR reads via MiXCR and lists one record per CDR3 protein. The data contain roughly 1.1 million distinct CDR3 sequences, about 36% of them singletons. The sequenced material came from peripheral blood or thyroid tissue (not recorded which). The receptor source for this set is an adult man with Graves' hyperthyroidism.

This clonotype was counted at least ten times. V and J are TRBV14 and TRBJ1-4; TRBD1 aligns across 8 bases. Trimming took 3 bases from V and 3 from J; bases not matched to a gene: 3. The germline CDR1 and CDR2 sequences are SGHDN and FVKESK. This CDR3 region has 15 residues. The CDR3: CASSQTGVANEKLFF. DNA of the CDR3: TGTGCCAGCAGCCAGACAGGGGTGGCTAATGAAAAACTGTTTTTT.

The gene calls are TRBV10-2 and TRBJ1-1, with TRBD1 matching over 11 bases. Trimming cost V 3 bases and J 1 base; bases outside gene matches: 4. The CDR3 sequence is 16 residues long. Looked up from germline, CDR1 is WSHSY and CDR2 is SAAADI. The CDR3 spells CASSDGQGARNTEAFF. The DNA of the CDR3 is TGCGCCAGCAGTGACGGACAGGGGGCGCGGAACACTGAAGCTTTCTTT.

In this sample, this clonotype turned up a few times. The rearrangement links TRBV10-2 to TRBJ1-6, with 7 bases matching TRBD1. CDR1 and CDR2 (germline): WSHSY, SAAADI. V gave up 1 base and J gave up 6 bases; unmatched junction bases: 3. This CDR3 has 15 residues. CDR3 bases: TGCGCCAGCAGTGAGTTGTCAGGGGGTAATTCACCCCTCCACTTT. Translated: CASSELSGGNSPLHF.

The rearrangement links TRBV25-1 to TRBJ2-5; 11 positions match TRBD2. Germline CDR1 and CDR2: MGHDK and SYGVNS. Unmatched junction bases numbered 12, after V lost 2 bases and J lost 4 bases. CDR3 length equals 18 residues. The CDR3 sequence is CASSERASGGLPTETQYF. CDR3 DNA sequence: TGTGCCAGCAGTGAAAGGGCTAGCGGGGGGTTACCGACAGAGACCCAGTACTTC.

There are many counts of this clonotype. V and J are TRBV9 and TRBJ1-3, with D uncertain. This CDR3 comprises 16 residues. Deletions cut 3 bases from V and 2 bases from J, with 15 bases between. Germline CDR1 reads SGDLS; CDR2 reads YYNGEE. CDR3 in amino acids: CASSASSRGAGNTIYF. In nucleotides, the CDR3 is TGTGCCAGCAGCGCATCCTCGCGCGGAGCTGGAAACACCATATATTTT. The full variable domain, its missing parts supplied by reference TRBV9 and TRBJ1-3, is DSGVTQTPKHLITATGQRVTLRCSPRSGDLSVYWYQQSLDQGLQFLIQYYNGEERAKGNILERFSAQQFPDLHSELNLSSLELGDSALYFCASSASSRGAGNTIYFGEGSWLTVV.

This clonotype was recorded once. This may arise from a read error, as a much more abundant clone is one base away. The chain employs TRBV7-2 and TRBJ1-1, with a weak D call TRBD1 (6 bases). Germline V lookup: CDR1 SGHTA, CDR2 FQGNSA. This CDR3 comprises 15 residues. The CDR3 bases are TGTGCCAGCAGCTTCGTCCCGGGGGGCATCACTGGAGCTTTCTTT. Its translation: CASSFVPGGITGAFF. The full variable domain, with the rest looked up from reference TRBV7-2 and TRBJ1-1, is GAGVSQSPSNKVTEKGKDVELRCDPISGHTALYWYRQSLGQGLEFLIYFQGNSAPDKSGLPSDRFSAERTGGSVSTLTIQRTQQEDSAVYLCASSFVPGGITGAFFGQGTRLTVV.

This clonotype was seen ten or more times. The chain's CDR3 is CASSLVGFLTGELFF. The CDR3 nucleotides read TGTGCCAGCAGCTTAGTTGGTTTCCTCACCGGGGAGCTGTTTTTT. The chain employs TRBV7-9 and TRBJ2-2, with D unresolved. The germline V and J ends were trimmed by 1 base and 4 bases, with 10 bases remaining between them. CDR1 SEHNR and CDR2 FQNEAQ come from the germline V gene (reference sequence). This CDR3 is built from 15 residues.

This clonotype was seen repeatedly, ten times or more. The chain employs TRBV7-6 and TRBJ1-6, with D possibly matching TRBD1 (5 bases). This CDR3 has 16 amino acids. The V end lost 5 bases, the J end lost 7 bases, and 18 bases lay between the germline ends. Germline lookup yields CDR1 SGHVS and CDR2 FNYEAQ. The CDR3 reads CASSLDPGEANSPLHF. CDR3 in DNA: TGTGCCAGCAGCCTAGACCCGGGGGAGGCCAATTCACCCCTCCACTTT.

This clonotype appeared many times. V usage is TRBV29-1 and J usage is TRBJ1-3; possibly TRBD1 for D (5 bases). Germline V gives CDR1 SQVTM, CDR2 ANQGSEA. This CDR3 is 15 amino acids long. Trimming removed 2 bases at V and 0 bases at J, with 11 bases between. The CDR3 region is CSVESQGRSGNTIYF. CDR3 sequence (DNA): TGCAGCGTTGAAAGCCAGGGCCGCTCTGGAAACACCATATATTTT.

The chain employs TRBV25-1 and TRBJ1-1; D unclear. The ends were cut back, 10 bases at V and 1 base at J, with 13 bases in the middle. CDR1 MGHDK and CDR2 SYGVNS come from the germline V gene. The CDR3 length is 13 residues. The CDR3 coding sequence is TGTGCCAAACGAGGGCGGGCGAACACTGAAGCTTTCTTT. Translating it yields CAKRGRANTEAFF.

In this sample, this clonotype turned up many times. The chain has TRBV7-3 and TRBJ2-2; D unresolved. Trimming took 1 base from V and 2 from J, leaving 8 bases between them. The CDR3 is 15 residues long. From germline, CDR1 is SGHTA and CDR2 FQGTGA. The CDR3 nucleotides read TGTGCCAGCAGCTTAAATGGCGTTAACACCGGGGAGCTGTTTTTT. It specifies CASSLNGVNTGELFF. Based on the CDR3 plus reference TRBV7-3 and TRBJ2-2, the full variable domain is GAGVSQTPSNKVTEKGKYVELRCDPISGHTALYWYRQSLGQGPEFLIYFQGTGAADDSGLPNDRFFAVRPEGSVSTLKIQRTERGDSAVYLCASSLNGVNTGELFFGEGSRLTVL.

Only a few counts were recorded for this clonotype. The CDR3 bases are TGCGCCAGCAGCCATTACGGGACAGGGGGCCCCTACGAGCAGTACTTC. This encodes CASSHYGTGGPYEQYF. The chain recombines TRBV4-3 with TRBJ2-7; 12 bases match TRBD1. CDR1 and CDR2 (germline): LGHNA, YSLEER. Trimming at V came to 3 bases and at J to 2 bases, leaving 5 bases not matched to a gene. The length of the CDR3 is 16 residues.

The chain employs TRBV7-9 and TRBJ2-7; 16 bases are a match to TRBD2. In germline, CDR1 is SEHNR, CDR2 FQNEAQ (reference sequence). The CDR3 runs 17 residues. J was trimmed by 6 bases and V by 5 bases; bases with no gene match: 10. CDR3 sequence reads: CASSQRGLAGGPGEQYF. In DNA, the CDR3 is TGTGCCAGCAGCCAGAGGGGACTAGCGGGAGGGCCGGGCGAGCAGTACTTC. The entire variable domain, with the rest obtained from reference TRBV7-9 and TRBJ2-7, is as follows: DTGVSQNPRHKITKRGQNVTFRCDPISEHNRLYWYRQTLGQGPEFLTYFQNEAQLEKSRLLSDRFSAERPKGSFSTLEIQRTEQGDSAMYLCASSQRGLAGGPGEQYFGPGTRLTVT.